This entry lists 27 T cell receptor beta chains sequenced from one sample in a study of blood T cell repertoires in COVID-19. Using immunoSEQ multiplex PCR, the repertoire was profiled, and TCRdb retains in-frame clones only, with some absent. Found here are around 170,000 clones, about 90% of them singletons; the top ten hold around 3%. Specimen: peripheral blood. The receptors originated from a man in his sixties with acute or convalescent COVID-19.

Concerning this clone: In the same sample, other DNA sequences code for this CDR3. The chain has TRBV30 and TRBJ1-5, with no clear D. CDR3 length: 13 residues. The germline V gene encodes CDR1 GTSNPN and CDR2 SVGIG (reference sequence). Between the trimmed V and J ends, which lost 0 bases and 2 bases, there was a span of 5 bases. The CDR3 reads CAWSVQGNQPQHF. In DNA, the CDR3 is TGTGCCTGGAGTGTACAAGGCAATCAGCCCCAGCATTTT.

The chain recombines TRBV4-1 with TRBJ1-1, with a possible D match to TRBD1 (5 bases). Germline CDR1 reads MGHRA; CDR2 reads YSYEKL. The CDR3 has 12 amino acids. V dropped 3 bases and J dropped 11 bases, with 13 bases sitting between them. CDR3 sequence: CASSQGAGRAFF. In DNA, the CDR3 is TGCGCCAGCAGCCAGGGCGCAGGGAGGGCTTTCTTT.

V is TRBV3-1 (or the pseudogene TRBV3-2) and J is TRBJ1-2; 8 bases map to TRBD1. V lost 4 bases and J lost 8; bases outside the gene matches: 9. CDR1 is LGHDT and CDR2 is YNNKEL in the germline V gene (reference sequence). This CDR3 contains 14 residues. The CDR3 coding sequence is TGTGCCAGCAGCCCGCAGGGACAGGTCCTGGGCTACACCTTC. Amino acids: CASSPQGQVLGYTF.

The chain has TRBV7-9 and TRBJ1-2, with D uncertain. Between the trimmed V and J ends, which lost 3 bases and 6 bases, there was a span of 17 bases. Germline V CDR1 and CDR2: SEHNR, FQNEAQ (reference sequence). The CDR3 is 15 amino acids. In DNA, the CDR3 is TGTGCCAGCAGCTTGGAGAGACTAAGCGGTAATGGCTACACCTTC. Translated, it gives CASSLERLSGNGYTF.

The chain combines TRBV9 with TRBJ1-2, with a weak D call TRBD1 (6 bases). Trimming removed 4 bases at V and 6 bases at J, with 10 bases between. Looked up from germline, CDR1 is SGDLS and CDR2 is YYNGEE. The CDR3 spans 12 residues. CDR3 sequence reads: CASSSTGHGYTF. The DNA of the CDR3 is TGTGCCAGCAGCTCTACAGGGCATGGCTACACCTTC. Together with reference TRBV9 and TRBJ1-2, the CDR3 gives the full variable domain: DSGVTQTPKHLITATGQRVTLRCSPRSGDLSVYWYQQSLDQGLQFLIQYYNGEERAKGNILERFSAQQFPDLHSELNLSSLELGDSALYFCASSSTGHGYTFGSGTRLTVV.

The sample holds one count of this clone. The CDR3 is CASSSSGGATNEQFF. The DNA of the CDR3 is TGTGCCAGCAGCTCTTCAGGGGGCGCGACAAATGAGCAGTTCTTC. The chain employs TRBV13 and TRBJ2-1, with TRBD1 matching over 8 bases. The length of the CDR3 is 15 residues. J lost 7 bases, V lost 4 bases, and 9 bases had no gene match. CDR1 and CDR2 (germline): PRHDT, FYEKMQ (reference sequence).

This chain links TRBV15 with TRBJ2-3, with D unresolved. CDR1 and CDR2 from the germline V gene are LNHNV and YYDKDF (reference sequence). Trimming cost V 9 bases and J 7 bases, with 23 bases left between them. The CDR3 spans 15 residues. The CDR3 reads CATVRRNTIIYTQYF. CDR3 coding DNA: TGTGCCACGGTTAGGCGGAATACAATCATATATACGCAGTATTTT.

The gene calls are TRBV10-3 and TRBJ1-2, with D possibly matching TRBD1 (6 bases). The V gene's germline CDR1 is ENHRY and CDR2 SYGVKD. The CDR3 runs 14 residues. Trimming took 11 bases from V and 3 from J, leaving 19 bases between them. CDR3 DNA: TGTGCCTACAGGGAATCCCCCTTAGACTATGGCTACACCTTC. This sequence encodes CAYRESPLDYGYTF.

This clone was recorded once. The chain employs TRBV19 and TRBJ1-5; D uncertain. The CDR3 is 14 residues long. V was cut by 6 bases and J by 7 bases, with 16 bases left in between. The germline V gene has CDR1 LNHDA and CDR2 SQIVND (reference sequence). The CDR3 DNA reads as TGTGCCAGTAGCCTTTCTGGGCGGGGACAGCCCCAGCATTTT. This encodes CASSLSGRGQPQHF.

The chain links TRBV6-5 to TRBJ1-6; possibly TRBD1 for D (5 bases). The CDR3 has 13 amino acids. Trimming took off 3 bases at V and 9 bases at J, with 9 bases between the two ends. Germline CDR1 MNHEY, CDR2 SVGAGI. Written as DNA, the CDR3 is TGTGCCAGCAGTTATGGGGGGAGTTCACCCCTCCACTTT. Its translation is CASSYGGSSPLHF.

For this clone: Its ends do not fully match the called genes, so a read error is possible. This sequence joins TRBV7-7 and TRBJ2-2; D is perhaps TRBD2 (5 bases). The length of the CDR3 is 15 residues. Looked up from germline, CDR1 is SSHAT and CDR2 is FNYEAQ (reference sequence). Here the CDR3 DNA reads TGTGCTAGCAGCCCGGGATACTCGAACACCGGGGAGCTGTTTTTT. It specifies CASSPGYSNTGELFF.

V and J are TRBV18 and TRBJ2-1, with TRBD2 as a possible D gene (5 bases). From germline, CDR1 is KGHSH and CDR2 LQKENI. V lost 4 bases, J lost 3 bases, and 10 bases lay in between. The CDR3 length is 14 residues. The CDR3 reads CASSLSGDYNEQFF. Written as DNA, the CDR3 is TGTGCCAGCTCACTAAGCGGTGACTACAATGAGCAGTTCTTC.

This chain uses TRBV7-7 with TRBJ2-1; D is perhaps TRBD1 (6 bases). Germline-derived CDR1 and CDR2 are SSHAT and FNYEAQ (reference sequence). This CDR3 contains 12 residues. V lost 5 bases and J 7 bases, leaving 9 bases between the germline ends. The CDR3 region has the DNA TGTGCCAGCAGCGCGACAGGTAATGAGCAGTTCTTC. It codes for CASSATGNEQFF. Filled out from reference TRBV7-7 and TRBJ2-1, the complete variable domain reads GAGVSQSPRYKVTKRGQDVTLRCDPISSHATLYWYQQALGQGPEFLTYFNYEAQPDKSGLPSDRFSAERPEGSISTLTIQRTEQRDSAMYRCASSATGNEQFFGPGTRLTVL.

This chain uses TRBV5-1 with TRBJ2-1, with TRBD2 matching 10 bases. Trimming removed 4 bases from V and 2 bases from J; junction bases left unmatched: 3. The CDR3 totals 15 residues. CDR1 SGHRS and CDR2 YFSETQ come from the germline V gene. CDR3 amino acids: CASSVSGGAYNEQFF. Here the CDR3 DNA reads TGCGCCAGCAGCGTAAGCGGGGGGGCCTACAATGAGCAGTTCTTC.

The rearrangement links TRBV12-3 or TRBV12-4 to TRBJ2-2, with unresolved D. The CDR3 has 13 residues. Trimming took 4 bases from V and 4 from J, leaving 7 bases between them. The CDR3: CASSWRPTGELFF. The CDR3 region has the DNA TGTGCCAGCAGTTGGCGGCCCACCGGGGAGCTGTTTTTT.

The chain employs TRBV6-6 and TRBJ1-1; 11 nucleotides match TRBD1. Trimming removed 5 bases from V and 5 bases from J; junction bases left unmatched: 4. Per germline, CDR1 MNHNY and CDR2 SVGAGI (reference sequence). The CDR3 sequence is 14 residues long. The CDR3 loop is CASSTRDRGTEAFF. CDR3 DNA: TGTGCCAGCAGTACCCGGGACAGGGGGACTGAAGCTTTCTTT.

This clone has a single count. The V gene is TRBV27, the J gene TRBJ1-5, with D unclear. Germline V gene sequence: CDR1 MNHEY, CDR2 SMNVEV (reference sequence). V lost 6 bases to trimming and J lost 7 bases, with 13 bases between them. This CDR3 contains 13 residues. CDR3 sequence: CASSPTGVQPQHF. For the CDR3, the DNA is TGTGCCAGCAGCCCGACCGGGGTCCAGCCCCAGCATTTT.

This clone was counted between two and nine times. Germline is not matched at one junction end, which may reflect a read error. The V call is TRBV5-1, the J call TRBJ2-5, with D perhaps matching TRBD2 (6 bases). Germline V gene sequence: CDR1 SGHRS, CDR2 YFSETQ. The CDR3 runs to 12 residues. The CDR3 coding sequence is TGCGCCAGCAGCTTGGTCACGGGGAGGCATCACTTC. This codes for CASSLVTGRHHF.

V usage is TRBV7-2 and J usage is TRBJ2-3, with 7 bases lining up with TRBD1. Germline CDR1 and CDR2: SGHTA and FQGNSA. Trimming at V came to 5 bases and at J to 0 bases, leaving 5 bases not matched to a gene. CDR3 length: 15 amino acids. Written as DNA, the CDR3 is TGTGCCAGCAGCCGTTGGACAGGAAGCACAGATACGCAGTATTTT. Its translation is CASSRWTGSTDTQYF. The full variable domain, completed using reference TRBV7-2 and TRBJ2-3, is GAGVSQSPSNKVTEKGKDVELRCDPISGHTALYWYRQSLGQGLEFLIYFQGNSAPDKSGLPSDRFSAERTGGSVSTLTIQRTQQEDSAVYLCASSRWTGSTDTQYFGPGTRLTVL.

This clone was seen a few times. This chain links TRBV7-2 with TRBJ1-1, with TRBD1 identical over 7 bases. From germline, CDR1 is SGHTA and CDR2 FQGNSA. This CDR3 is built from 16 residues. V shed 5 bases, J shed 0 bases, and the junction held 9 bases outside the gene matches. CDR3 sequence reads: CASSPDRAGMNTEAFF. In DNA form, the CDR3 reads TGTGCCAGCAGCCCTGACAGGGCGGGAATGAACACTGAAGCTTTCTTT.

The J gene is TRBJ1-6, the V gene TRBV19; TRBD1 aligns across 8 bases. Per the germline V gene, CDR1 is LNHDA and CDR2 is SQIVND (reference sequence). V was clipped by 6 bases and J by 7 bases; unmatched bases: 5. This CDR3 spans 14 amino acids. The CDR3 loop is CASRRGQVNSPLHF. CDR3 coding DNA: TGTGCCAGTAGGCGGGGACAGGTGAATTCACCCCTCCACTTT.

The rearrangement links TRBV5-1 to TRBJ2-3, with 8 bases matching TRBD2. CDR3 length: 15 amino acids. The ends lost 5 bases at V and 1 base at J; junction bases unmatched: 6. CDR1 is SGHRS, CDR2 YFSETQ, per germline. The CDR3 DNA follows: TGCGCCAGCAGAATTAGCGGGGCCCGCACAGATACGCAGTATTTT. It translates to CASRISGARTDTQYF.

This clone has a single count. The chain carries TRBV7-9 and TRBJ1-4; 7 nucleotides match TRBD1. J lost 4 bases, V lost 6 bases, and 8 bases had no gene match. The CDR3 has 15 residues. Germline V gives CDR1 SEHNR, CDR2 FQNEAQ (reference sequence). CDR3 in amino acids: CASSSPGTVNEKLFF. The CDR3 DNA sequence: TGTGCCAGCAGTAGCCCCGGGACAGTTAATGAAAAACTGTTTTTT. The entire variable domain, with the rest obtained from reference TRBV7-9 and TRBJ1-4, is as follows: DTGVSQNPRHKITKRGQNVTFRCDPISEHNRLYWYRQTLGQGPEFLTYFQNEAQLEKSRLLSDRFSAERPKGSFSTLEIQRTEQGDSAMYLCASSSPGTVNEKLFFGSGTQLSVL.

CDR3 residues: CASSYGWADSGNTIYF. DNA for the CDR3: TGTGCCAGCAGTTACGGGTGGGCAGACTCTGGAAACACCATATATTTT. J is TRBJ1-3 and V is TRBV6-5; D gene ambiguous. Trimming stripped 2 bases from V and 0 bases from J, with 11 bases between. The germline CDR1 and CDR2 sequences are MNHEY and SVGAGI. The CDR3 sequence is 16 residues long.

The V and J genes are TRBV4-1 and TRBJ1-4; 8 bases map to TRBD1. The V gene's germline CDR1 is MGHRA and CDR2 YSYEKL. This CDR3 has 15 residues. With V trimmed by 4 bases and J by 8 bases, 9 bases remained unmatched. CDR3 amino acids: CASSRQGQGREKLFF. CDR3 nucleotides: TGCGCCAGCAGCCGACAAGGACAGGGAAGGGAAAAACTGTTTTTT.

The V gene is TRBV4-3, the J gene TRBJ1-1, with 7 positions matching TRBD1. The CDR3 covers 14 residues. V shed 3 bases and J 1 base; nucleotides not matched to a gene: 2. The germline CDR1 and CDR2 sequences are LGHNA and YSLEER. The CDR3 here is CASSQRTGNTEAFF. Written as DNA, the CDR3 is TGCGCCAGCAGCCAGAGGACAGGGAACACTGAAGCTTTCTTT.

The CDR3 sequence: CAGDRRATQYF. The CDR3 DNA reads TGCGCGGGGGACAGGAGGGCTACCCAGTACTTC. The V and J genes are TRBV20-1 and TRBJ2-5; D is possibly TRBD1 (8 bases). Germline-derived CDR1 and CDR2 are DFQATT and SNEGSKA (reference sequence). CDR3 length: 11 amino acids.